Each of the 9 T cell receptor beta chains below was sequenced from the same sample in a study of blood T cell repertoires in COVID-19. Assay used: immunoSEQ multiplex PCR; TCRdb lists only in-frame clones, some missing. Among some 130,000 clones, over 60% were seen once, and the ten largest hold 1.5% to 2%. Input material: peripheral blood. These receptors all stem from a woman between 65 and 79 years old with acute or convalescent COVID-19.

The gene calls are TRBV7-2 and TRBJ2-2; D is possibly TRBD2 (5 bases). Germline V CDR1 and CDR2: SGHTA, FQGNSA. This CDR3 is 16 amino acids long. V was pared by 0 bases and J by 0 bases, with 8 bases between. Written as DNA, the CDR3 is TGTGCCAGCAGCTTAGCTGGAGGTGCGAACACCGGGGAGCTGTTTTTT. It yields the protein CASSLAGGANTGELFF.

The rearrangement joins TRBV12-3 or TRBV12-4 to TRBJ1-2; 8 nucleotides align to TRBD1. J gave up 7 bases and V 3 bases, and 4 bases lay outside the gene matches. The CDR3 consists of 13 residues. The CDR3, as DNA: TGTGCCAGCAGTTTTCAGGGGGCTGGTGGCTACACCTTC. Translating it yields CASSFQGAGGYTF.

The chain recombines TRBV2 with TRBJ2-1; 10 nucleotides align to TRBD2. CDR1 SNHLY and CDR2 FYNNEI come from the germline V gene. The CDR3 is 16 residues long. J was trimmed by 0 bases and V by 3 bases; bases with no gene match: 2. The CDR3 region is CASSETSGLSYNEQFF. The CDR3 DNA sequence: TGTGCCAGCAGTGAGACTAGCGGGCTCTCCTACAATGAGCAGTTCTTC.

The chain links TRBV11-2 to TRBJ2-7, with D perhaps TRBD2 (6 bases). The CDR3 spans 15 residues. Germline CDR1 SGHAT, CDR2 FQNNGV. V lost 5 bases to trimming and J lost 2 bases, with 16 bases between them. CDR3: CASSRSGVRTYEQYF. In nucleotides, the CDR3 is TGTGCCAGCAGCCGTTCGGGGGTTAGGACCTACGAGCAGTACTTC. Using reference TRBV11-2 and TRBJ2-7 for the parts outside the CDR3, the full variable domain is EAGVAQSPRYKIIEKRQSVAFWCNPISGHATLYWYQQILGQGPKLLIQFQNNGVVDDSQLPKDRFSAERLKGVDSTLKIQPAKLEDSAVYLCASSRSGVRTYEQYFGPGTRLTVT.

The CDR3 here is CASSLSGMRGEAFF. The CDR3 bases are TGTGCCAGCAGTTTATCGGGCATGCGGGGTGAAGCTTTCTTT. This chain uses TRBV27 with TRBJ1-1; D uncertain. CDR3 length equals 14 residues. V was pared by 0 bases and J by 7 bases, with 12 bases between. Looked up from germline, CDR1 is MNHEY and CDR2 is SMNVEV (reference sequence).

The table lists this clone with a few counts. The CDR3 sequence is CASSLAGGNIQYF. The CDR3 region has the DNA TGTGCCAGCAGCTTAGCAGGGGGCAACATTCAGTACTTC. This chain links TRBV11-2 with TRBJ2-4; TRBD1 matches 8 bases. V was pared by 1 base and J by 7 bases, with 0 bases of the junction left unmatched. Germline V lookup: CDR1 SGHAT, CDR2 FQNNGV. The CDR3 has 13 amino acids.

This clone was detected a few times. CDR3 coding DNA: TGCGCCAGCAGCGGGACAGGGAACTCTGGGGCCAACGTCCTGACTTTC. This gives the protein CASSGTGNSGANVLTF. The chain employs TRBV5-1 and TRBJ2-6, with TRBD1 matching over 9 bases. CDR3 length equals 16 residues. The J segment lost 0 bases and the V segment lost 4 bases, leaving 2 bases of the junction unmatched. Germline CDR1 SGHRS, CDR2 YFSETQ.

The chain links TRBV7-2 to TRBJ1-4; TRBD1 matches 7 bases. The germline V gene encodes CDR1 SGHTA and CDR2 FQGNSA. The CDR3 extends over 14 amino acids. V was clipped by 8 bases and J by 6 bases; unmatched bases: 9. This CDR3 is CASGFRGRDEKLFF. The CDR3 region has the DNA TGTGCCAGCGGATTTAGGGGGCGTGATGAAAAACTGTTTTTT.

The chain has TRBV18 and TRBJ2-3, with TRBD2 matching over 7 bases. With 3 bases clipped from V and 3 bases from J, the junction kept 15 bases outside the gene matches. The CDR3 is 18 residues long. Germline CDR1 is KGHSH and CDR2 is LQKENI. The CDR3 sequence is CASSPRTSSLGNTDTQYF. CDR3 in DNA: TGTGCCAGCTCACCGAGGACTAGTTCGTTAGGCAATACAGATACGCAGTATTTT.